These T cell receptor beta chains were read from a single sample in a study of blood T cells in healthy people across ages. In TCRdb, the 5' RACE reads were re-called with MiXCR into one record per CDR3 protein. Among some 900,000 distinct CDR3 sequences listed, 48% were seen once. The material sequenced was blood. The receptors originated from a man under 40 in good health. CDR3s include the opening cysteine and the closing phenylalanine or tryptophan. D genes are given only for firm matches. Size values are once, few and many counts, or a class for expanded clones, and some rows have none.

D gene: TRBD1
V gene: TRBV11-2
clone size: few
J gene: TRBJ2-7
CDR3 DNA: TGTGCCAGCGCCTCAGGGGGCTCCTACGAGCAGTACTTC
CDR3 protein: CASASGGSYEQYF

D gene: TRBD1
V gene: TRBV29-1
clone size: many
J gene: TRBJ1-1
CDR3 DNA: TGCAGCGTTGGTTACAGGGGGCGAGTAGTCACTGAAGCTTTCTTT
CDR3 protein: CSVGYRGRVVTEAFF

D gene: -
V gene: TRBV6-1
clone size: few
J gene: TRBJ2-1
CDR3 DNA: TGTGCCAGCACCGAGGACAGTTACAATGAGCAGTTCTTC
CDR3 protein: CASTEDSYNEQFF

D gene: -
V gene: TRBV10-2
clone size: -
J gene: TRBJ2-7
CDR3 DNA: TGCGCCAGCAGCGGACAGTTACAGCAGTACTTC
CDR3 protein: CASSGQLQQYF

D gene: -
V gene: TRBV28
clone size: -
J gene: TRBJ2-6
CDR3 DNA: TGTGCCACCATCGGTGGGGCCAACGTCCTGACTTTC
CDR3 protein: CATIGGANVLTF

D gene: -
V gene: TRBV7-2
clone size: -
J gene: TRBJ1-2
CDR3 DNA: TGTGCCAGCAGCTTAGCTAGAGCGAAGGATGGCTACACCTTC
CDR3 protein: CASSLARAKDGYTF

D gene: TRBD1
V gene: TRBV12-3/TRBV12-4
clone size: -
J gene: TRBJ2-6
CDR3 DNA: TGTGCCAGCAGTGGTACAGGGGGCTCTGGGGCCAACGTCCTGACTTTC
CDR3 protein: CASSGTGGSGANVLTF

D gene: -
V gene: TRBV12-3/TRBV12-4
clone size: few
J gene: TRBJ2-7
CDR3 DNA: TGTGCCAGCAGTTCAGGGACGAGAAGCTCCTACGAGCAGTACTTC
CDR3 protein: CASSSGTRSSYEQYF

D gene: -
V gene: TRBV7-2
clone size: once
J gene: TRBJ2-7
CDR3 DNA: TGTGTCAGCAAAGCCCTGACGGGGGCATCCTACGAGCAGTACTTC
CDR3 protein: CVSKALTGASYEQYF

D gene: TRBD1
V gene: TRBV12-3/TRBV12-4
clone size: -
J gene: TRBJ2-7
CDR3 DNA: TGTGCCAGCAGTCGGGACAGCTTCAATGAGCAGTACTTC
CDR3 protein: CASSRDSFNEQYF

D gene: -
V gene: TRBV20-1
clone size: -
J gene: TRBJ2-5
CDR3 DNA: TGCAGTGCCACAAGGCCAGGGGTGAAAGAGACCCAGTACTTC
CDR3 protein: CSATRPGVKETQYF

D gene: -
V gene: TRBV4-2
clone size: few
J gene: TRBJ2-6
CDR3 DNA: TGTGCCAGCAGCCACCCTGGTTCGGGGGCCAACGTCCTGACTTTC
CDR3 protein: CASSHPGSGANVLTF

D gene: -
V gene: TRBV11-2
clone size: -
J gene: TRBJ2-6
CDR3 DNA: TGTGCCAGCAGCTTTACCGACTCTGGGGCCAACGTCCTGACTTTC
CDR3 protein: CASSFTDSGANVLTF

D gene: -
V gene: TRBV7-2
clone size: -
J gene: TRBJ1-2
CDR3 DNA: TGTGCCAGCAACCAGGCGGGTTCCGGGGACTATGGCTACACCTTC
CDR3 protein: CASNQAGSGDYGYTF

D gene: -
V gene: TRBV20-1
clone size: -
J gene: TRBJ1-2
CDR3 DNA: TGCAGTGCTATGGGGGGGGGCTCAAGCGGCTACACCTTC
CDR3 protein: CSAMGGGSSGYTF

D gene: -
V gene: TRBV28
clone size: few
J gene: TRBJ1-6
CDR3 DNA: TGTGCCAGCAGCCGTGGCGGTGACAGGACCCGTTCACCCCTCCACTTT
CDR3 protein: CASSRGGDRTRSPLHF

D gene: -
V gene: TRBV4-1
clone size: -
J gene: TRBJ1-5
CDR3 DNA: TGCGCCAGCAGCCAAGTCGGGATCGGGAGCAATCAGCCCCAGCATTTT
CDR3 protein: CASSQVGIGSNQPQHF

D gene: -
V gene: TRBV7-2
clone size: -
J gene: TRBJ1-4
CDR3 DNA: TGTGCCAGCAGCTTAGACCGGGGGCGCCGTGAAAAACTGTTTTTT
CDR3 protein: CASSLDRGRREKLFF

D gene: -
V gene: TRBV6-6
clone size: -
J gene: TRBJ2-3
CDR3 DNA: TGTGCCAGCAGTCGAGACGGAGGGGGCCAAAGGGGCACGCAGTATTTT
CDR3 protein: CASSRDGGGQRGTQYF

D gene: TRBD2
V gene: TRBV4-3
clone size: -
J gene: TRBJ2-1
CDR3 DNA: TGCGCCAGCAGCCCGGGAGGCGGGTACTCTAATGAGCAGTTCTTC
CDR3 protein: CASSPGGGYSNEQFF

D gene: -
V gene: TRBV9
clone size: -
J gene: TRBJ2-5
CDR3 DNA: TGTGCCAGCAGCGTAGATGGCAGGGCGGAGACCCAGTACTTC
CDR3 protein: CASSVDGRAETQYF

D gene: -
V gene: TRBV14
clone size: -
J gene: TRBJ1-1
CDR3 DNA: TGTGCCAGCAGCAAGGCCCCTGATACCGAAGCTTTCTTT
CDR3 protein: CASSKAPDTEAFF

D gene: -
V gene: TRBV10-3
clone size: -
J gene: TRBJ1-6
CDR3 DNA: TGTGCCATGAAGTCACAGGGAGATAATTCACCCCTCCACTTT
CDR3 protein: CAMKSQGDNSPLHF

D gene: -
V gene: TRBV18
clone size: few
J gene: TRBJ2-7
CDR3 DNA: TGTGCCAGCTCACCACCGACAGTAACTCCCCGTCCGTCTTACGAGCAGTACTTC
CDR3 protein: CASSPPTVTPRPSYEQYF

D gene: -
V gene: TRBV12-3/TRBV12-4
clone size: -
J gene: TRBJ2-7
CDR3 DNA: TGTGCCAGCAGTTTACGCCGCCCTGGCAAAACCTACGAGCAGTACTTC
CDR3 protein: CASSLRRPGKTYEQYF

D gene: -
V gene: TRBV29-1
clone size: -
J gene: TRBJ2-3
CDR3 DNA: TGCAGCGTAGCCGGGACAGATAACGGGGGGGGGACCACAGATACGCAGTATTTT
CDR3 protein: CSVAGTDNGGGTTDTQYF

D gene: TRBD2
V gene: TRBV12-3/TRBV12-4
clone size: many
J gene: TRBJ2-5
CDR3 DNA: TGTGCCAGCAGGTCGACTAGCGGGGGGACTTTTGCCACCCAGTACTTC
CDR3 protein: CASRSTSGGTFATQYF

D gene: -
V gene: TRBV3-1
clone size: few
J gene: TRBJ2-7
CDR3 DNA: TGTGCCAGCAGCCAAGAAAGGTCGGCTCTCTACGAGCAGTACTTC
CDR3 protein: CASSQERSALYEQYF

D gene: TRBD1
V gene: TRBV6-6
clone size: -
J gene: TRBJ1-2
CDR3 DNA: TGTGCCAGCAGTACAGGTGGGACAGCCTATGGCTACACCTTC
CDR3 protein: CASSTGGTAYGYTF

D gene: TRBD1
V gene: TRBV24-1
clone size: -
J gene: TRBJ1-4
CDR3 DNA: TGTGCCACCAGTGACCCGGGACAGGGAAACAATGAAAAACTGTTTTTT
CDR3 protein: CATSDPGQGNNEKLFF

D gene: TRBD1
V gene: TRBV10-3
clone size: -
J gene: TRBJ1-5
CDR3 DNA: TGTGCCATCAGGCCGGGACAGGCGCTGGGGCCCCAGCATTTT
CDR3 protein: CAIRPGQALGPQHF

D gene: TRBD2
V gene: TRBV29-1
clone size: -
J gene: TRBJ2-1
CDR3 DNA: TGCAGCGTTGTATTACGGGGGGACAATGAGCAGTTCTTC
CDR3 protein: CSVVLRGDNEQFF

D gene: TRBD2
V gene: TRBV7-9
clone size: -
J gene: TRBJ2-7
CDR3 DNA: TGTGCCAGCAGCCAAGGGGAGGGATTCTCCTACGAGCAGTACTTC
CDR3 protein: CASSQGEGFSYEQYF

D gene: TRBD1
V gene: TRBV6-5
clone size: -
J gene: TRBJ1-2
CDR3 DNA: TGTGCCAGCAGTTCCCAGGGACAGGGGAACTATGGCTACACCTTC
CDR3 protein: CASSSQGQGNYGYTF

D gene: TRBD1
V gene: TRBV7-2
clone size: -
J gene: TRBJ1-1
CDR3 DNA: TGTGCCAGCAGCTTAGCTGGTAGGGGGCGGGGCATTGAAGCTTTCTTT
CDR3 protein: CASSLAGRGRGIEAFF

D gene: TRBD1
V gene: TRBV3-1
clone size: -
J gene: TRBJ1-2
CDR3 DNA: TGTGCCAGCAGCTATGGACAGGGGATAGATGGCTACACCTTC
CDR3 protein: CASSYGQGIDGYTF

D gene: -
V gene: TRBV10-3
clone size: few
J gene: TRBJ1-5
CDR3 DNA: TGTGCCATCAGTGAGGGGGCTCTCGGCAATCAGCCCCAGCATTTT
CDR3 protein: CAISEGALGNQPQHF

D gene: -
V gene: TRBV29-1
clone size: many
J gene: TRBJ2-7
CDR3 DNA: TGCAGCGTTAACGGGCTGGCAGGGTCGATCGAGCAGTACTTC
CDR3 protein: CSVNGLAGSIEQYF

D gene: TRBD1
V gene: TRBV10-3
clone size: -
J gene: TRBJ2-7
CDR3 DNA: TGTGCCATCAGTGCGACAGGGCTCAACTCCTACGAGCAGTACTTC
CDR3 protein: CAISATGLNSYEQYF

D gene: TRBD2
V gene: TRBV2
clone size: few
J gene: TRBJ2-1
CDR3 DNA: TGTGCCAGCAAAACGGGGGGTGGGAATGAGCAGTTCTTC
CDR3 protein: CASKTGGGNEQFF

D gene: -
V gene: TRBV20-1
clone size: many
J gene: TRBJ2-3
CDR3 DNA: TGCAGTGCCCAACCGGGTACAGGGAAAACCTATACGCAGTATTTT
CDR3 protein: CSAQPGTGKTYTQYF

D gene: TRBD2
V gene: TRBV3-1
clone size: -
J gene: TRBJ2-2
CDR3 DNA: TGTGCCAGCAGCCCAGCGGGGTTCGCGAACACCGGGGAGCTGTTTTTT
CDR3 protein: CASSPAGFANTGELFF